Given below is one T cell receptor beta chain in context. Antigen specificity is unknown. These data are taken from a study of identical twins. Whole-study results and caveats: Beta out-of-frame sequences displayed a weaker excess of sharing between twins.

Each CDR3 protein is one row after TCRdb ran MiXCR on the 5' RACE reads. The table has approximately 500,000 distinct CDR3 sequences, 20% to 25% seen once; the top ten hold roughly 3%. This CDR3 contains 16 residues. J gave up 3 bases and V 0 bases, and 5 bases lay outside the gene matches. Germline CDR1 reads SGHDN; CDR2 reads FVKESK. These records were also assigned to another study, of T cells expressing NK-cell markers.

The sequence derives from a woman between 18 and 29 years old in good health. The rearrangement uses TRBV14 and TRBJ2-3, with TRBD2 matching over 8 bases. The material sequenced was CD4+ T cells sorted from blood. The CDR3 DNA reads TGTGCCAGCAGCCAAGATAGCGGGACCATGACAGATACGCAGTATTTT. This encodes CASSQDSGTMTDTQYF.